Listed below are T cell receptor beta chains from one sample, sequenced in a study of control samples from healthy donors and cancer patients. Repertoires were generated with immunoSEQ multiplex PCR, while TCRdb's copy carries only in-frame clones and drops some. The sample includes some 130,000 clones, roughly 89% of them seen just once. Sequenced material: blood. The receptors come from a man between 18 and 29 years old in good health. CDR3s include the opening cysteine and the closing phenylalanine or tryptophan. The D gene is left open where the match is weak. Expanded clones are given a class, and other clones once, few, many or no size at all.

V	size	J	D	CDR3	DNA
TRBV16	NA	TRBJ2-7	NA	CASSQAAVQGYEQYF	TGTGCCAGCAGCCAAGCGGCCGTCCAGGGGTACGAGCAGTACTTC
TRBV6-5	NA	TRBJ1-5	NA	CASSYAGGNQPQHF	TGTGCCAGCAGTTACGCGGGTGGGAATCAGCCCCAGCATTTT
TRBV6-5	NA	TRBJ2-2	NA	CASSSIGGTVTGELFF	TGTGCCAGCAGTTCAATCGGGGGGACAGTCACCGGGGAGCTGTTTTTT
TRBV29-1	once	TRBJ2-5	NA	CSVEERDSQETQYF	TGCAGCGTTGAAGAGCGGGACAGCCAAGAGACCCAGTACTTC
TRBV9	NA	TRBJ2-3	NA	CASSGQGADTQYF	TGTGCCAGCAGCGGCCAAGGCGCAGATACGCAGTATTTT
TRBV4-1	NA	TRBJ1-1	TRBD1	CASSQDGTGGTEAFF	TGCGCCAGCAGCCAAGATGGGACAGGAGGGACTGAAGCTTTCTTT
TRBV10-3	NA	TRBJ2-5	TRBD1	CAISRTGTGETQYF	TGTGCCATCAGTCGTACCGGGACAGGGGAGACCCAGTACTTC
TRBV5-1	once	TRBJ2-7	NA	CASSLRTQLRGQYF	TGCGCCAGCAGCTTAAGGACACAACTACGGGGGCAGTACTTC
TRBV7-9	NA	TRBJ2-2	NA	CASSLSGITNTGELFF	TGTGCCAGCAGCTTATCTGGGATTACGAACACCGGGGAGCTGTTTTTT
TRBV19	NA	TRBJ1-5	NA	CASSYGSINQPQHF	TGTGCCAGTAGTTACGGGTCTATCAATCAGCCCCAGCATTTT